The 8 T cell receptor beta chains reported below all come from one sample, sequenced in a study of Ad26.COV2.S vaccination and SARS-CoV-2 variants. TCRdb's copy holds only in-frame clones and misses some; the assay was immunoSEQ multiplex PCR. The sample has approximately 340,000 clones, about 91% seen once. Sequenced material: peripheral blood, taken after recovery from COVID-19. The receptors stem from a human donor who had recovered from COVID-19.

This chain joins TRBV18 and TRBJ2-5; perhaps TRBD1 as D (5 bases). Trimming shortened V by 5 bases and J by 5 bases, and 15 bases separated the two germline ends. This CDR3 contains 14 residues. Germline CDR1 KGHSH, CDR2 LQKENI. The CDR3 DNA reads as TGTGCCAGCTCAAGGGGCCCAACCCCTGAGACCCAGTACTTC. Encoded protein: CASSRGPTPETQYF.

This clone was seen a few times. This sequence joins TRBV11-2 and TRBJ1-3; weak D call: TRBD1 (6 bases). The CDR3 is made up of 18 amino acids. V lost 7 bases and J 3 bases, leaving 25 bases between the germline ends. CDR1 and CDR2 (germline): SGHAT, FQNNGV. CDR3 loop: CASTYSLGSTGNGNTIYF. DNA for the CDR3: TGTGCCAGCACCTATAGCTTAGGGTCTACAGGGAATGGAAACACCATATATTTT.

J is TRBJ2-7 and V is TRBV2; 9 bases agree with TRBD1. CDR1 is SNHLY, CDR2 FYNNEI, per germline. Germline trimming cut 6 bases from V and 3 bases from J; bases unmatched to any gene: 3. This CDR3 has 13 amino acids. This CDR3 reads CASRGGQGYEQYF. The CDR3 region has the DNA TGTGCCAGCAGAGGGGGACAGGGCTACGAGCAGTACTTC.

The chain carries TRBV5-8 and TRBJ1-2; 10 nucleotides agree with TRBD1. CDR1 is SGHTS and CDR2 is YDEGEE in the germline V gene. With 3 bases clipped from V and 4 bases from J, the junction kept 3 bases outside the gene matches. The CDR3 totals 14 residues. The CDR3, as DNA: TGTGCCAGCAGCTCGGGACAGGGGAGCTATGGCTACACCTTC. Translating it yields CASSSGQGSYGYTF.

This chain links TRBV7-8 with TRBJ1-5; TRBD1 aligns across 8 bases. CDR3 size: 17 residues. After removal of 2 bases from V and 3 bases from J, the junction contained 9 bases not matched to a gene. Germline assignment: CDR1 SGHVS and CDR2 FQNEAQ. The chain's CDR3 is CASSLRARQGFNQPQHF. For the CDR3, the DNA is TGTGCCAGCAGCTTAAGGGCCCGACAGGGGTTCAATCAGCCCCAGCATTTT.

The chain joins TRBV29-1 to TRBJ1-2; 9 bases agree with TRBD1. This CDR3 comprises 14 residues. Looked up from germline, CDR1 is SQVTM and CDR2 is ANQGSEA. The V and J ends lost 4 bases and 2 bases, in that order; junction bases with no gene match: 5. DNA for the CDR3: TGCAGCGTTGGAACAGGGGGCGCAAACTATGGCTACACCTTC. Amino acids: CSVGTGGANYGYTF.

The rearrangement links TRBV7-6 to TRBJ1-1; unclear D gene. CDR1 SGHVS and CDR2 FNYEAQ come from the germline V gene. This CDR3 comprises 16 residues. V was clipped by 5 bases and J by 4 bases, with 20 bases between them. As DNA, the CDR3 is TGTGCCAGCAGCCCTGCTCGGAGGCCCTTGGCCACTGAAGCTTTCTTT. This gives the protein CASSPARRPLATEAFF.

This clone has a handful of counts. The chain couples TRBV7-7 to TRBJ1-4; the match to TRBD1 covers 7 bases. Unmatched junction bases numbered 17, after V lost 6 bases and J lost 7 bases. The CDR3 length is 17 residues. Looked up from germline, CDR1 is SSHAT and CDR2 is FNYEAQ (reference sequence). CDR3 loop: CASSRTVPPGTAEKLFF. The CDR3 DNA sequence: TGTGCCAGCAGTCGAACGGTCCCGCCCGGGACAGCTGAAAAACTGTTTTTT.